A single sample is the source of the 15 T cell receptor beta chains below, sequenced in a study of blood T cell repertoires in COVID-19. The data were produced by immunoSEQ multiplex PCR, yet TCRdb's version contains in-frame clones alone and is incomplete. The sample contains more than 300,000 clones, around 87% of which appear only once. Material: peripheral blood. The receptors here all came from a woman in her twenties or thirties with COVID-19, enrolled during active disease.

The chain links TRBV28 to TRBJ2-7; 8 nucleotides line up with TRBD1. The CDR3 totals 14 residues. Trimming took 6 bases from V and 4 from J; bases not matched to a gene: 8. CDR1 and CDR2 from the germline V gene are MDHEN and SYDVKM. CDR3 residues: CASSPDGQGYEQYF. The CDR3 DNA reads TGTGCCAGCAGCCCCGACGGACAGGGTTACGAGCAGTACTTC.

The chain has TRBV28 and TRBJ1-1; D is perhaps TRBD1 (5 bases). The V gene's germline CDR1 is MDHEN and CDR2 SYDVKM. The CDR3 has 15 residues. Deletions cut 7 bases from V and 2 bases from J, with 17 bases between. The CDR3 sequence is CASTQTVKGNTEAFF. CDR3 nucleotides: TGTGCCAGCACCCAGACAGTAAAGGGTAACACTGAAGCTTTCTTT.

This chain joins TRBV24-1 and TRBJ2-7; TRBD1 matches at 7 bases. Germline V gene sequence: CDR1 KGHDR, CDR2 SFDVKD. The length of the CDR3 is 15 residues. V lost 3 bases, J lost 4 bases, and 8 bases stayed unmatched. CDR3 amino acids: CATSDPSTGKYEQYF. In DNA form, the CDR3 reads TGTGCCACCAGTGATCCTTCGACAGGGAAATACGAGCAGTACTTC.

J is TRBJ2-7 and V is TRBV27; TRBD2 is a possible D gene (6 bases). Germline V lookup: CDR1 MNHEY, CDR2 SMNVEV (reference sequence). The CDR3 has 17 amino acids. The V end lost 0 bases, the J end lost 2 bases, and 17 bases lay between the germline ends. CDR3: CASSLSVGGGVTYEQYF. DNA for the CDR3: TGTGCCAGCAGTTTATCGGTTGGGGGAGGAGTGACCTACGAGCAGTACTTC.

This clone was counted between two and nine times. V usage is TRBV27 and J usage is TRBJ2-3, with D hard to call. Trimming shortened V by 2 bases and J by 4 bases, and 7 bases separated the two germline ends. This CDR3 contains 13 residues. Germline values: CDR1 MNHEY, CDR2 SMNVEV (reference sequence). CDR3 bases: TGTGCCAGCAGTTTACTATCGCCAGATACGCAGTATTTT. It specifies CASSLLSPDTQYF.

As regards this clone: Other DNA sequences within the sample encode an identical CDR3. The chain employs TRBV5-1 and TRBJ2-7, with a possible D match to TRBD2 (5 bases). CDR1 SGHRS and CDR2 YFSETQ come from the germline V gene. V was pared by 2 bases and J by 1 base, with 7 bases between. The CDR3 has 13 residues. Here the CDR3 DNA reads TGCGCCAGCAGCTTTGCGGGTTCCTACGAGCAGTACTTC. It yields the protein CASSFAGSYEQYF.

V gene TRBV30 combines with J gene TRBJ1-6, with TRBD1 identical over 11 bases. V shed 2 bases, J shed 10 bases, and the junction held 7 bases outside the gene matches. The CDR3 has 15 residues. Germline V gene data show CDR1 as GTSNPN and CDR2 as SVGIG (reference sequence). In DNA, the CDR3 is TGTGCCTGGAGTTTATGGACAGGGGGCGCATCACCCCTCCACTTT. This gives the protein CAWSLWTGGASPLHF.

The chain couples TRBV28 to TRBJ2-3; 7 bases agree with TRBD1. The CDR3 is made up of 16 amino acids. V was clipped by 6 bases and J by 1 base; unmatched bases: 10. The germline V gene encodes CDR1 MDHEN and CDR2 SYDVKM. CDR3 nucleotide sequence: TGTGCCAGCAGGCTTGGGACAGTTCCTGGCACAGATACGCAGTATTTT. It encodes CASRLGTVPGTDTQYF. The full variable domain, rest sourced from reference TRBV28 and TRBJ2-3, is DVKVTQSSRYLVKRTGEKVFLECVQDMDHENMFWYRQDPGLGLRLIYFSYDVKMKEKGDIPEGYSVSREKKERFSLILESASTNQTSMYLCASRLGTVPGTDTQYFGPGTRLTVL.

In regard to this clone: At one end the junction does not follow the germline gene, possibly because of a read error. V and J are TRBV4-1 and TRBJ2-5; no clear D gene. The V gene's germline CDR1 is MGHRA and CDR2 YSYEKL. CDR3 length: 10 amino acids. CDR3 region: CASSQDRQYF. Here the CDR3 DNA reads TGCGCCAGCAGTCAAGATCGGCAGTACTTC.

Concerning this clone itself: Other DNA sequences in this sample translate to the same CDR3. The chain couples TRBV18 to TRBJ1-5; 10 bases map to TRBD1. V trimming: 6 bases; J trimming: 2 bases; junction bases outside the gene matches: 4. CDR3 length: 15 residues. Germline V gene data show CDR1 as KGHSH and CDR2 as LQKENI. The CDR3, as DNA: TGTGCCAGCTCCACCGGGACAGGGGGCAATCAGCCCCAGCATTTT. Translating gives CASSTGTGGNQPQHF. Based on the CDR3 plus reference TRBV18 and TRBJ1-5, the full variable domain is NAGVMQNPRHLVRRRGQEARLRCSPMKGHSHVYWYRQLPEEGLKFMVYLQKENIIDESGMPKERFSAEFPKEGPSILRIQQVVRGDSAAYFCASSTGTGGNQPQHFGDGTRLSIL.

The chain joins TRBV5-8 to TRBJ2-3; D gene unclear. The ends were cut back, 2 bases at V and 15 bases at J, with 10 bases in the middle. The CDR3 covers 10 residues. Germline lookup yields CDR1 SGHTS and CDR2 YDEGEE. The chain's CDR3 is CASSFGVNYF. The CDR3 DNA follows: TGTGCCAGCAGCTTCGGAGTAAACTATTTT.

This chain joins TRBV9 and TRBJ1-2; TRBD1 might be the D (5 bases). V lost 0 bases and J 6 bases, leaving 15 bases between the germline ends. CDR1 is SGDLS, CDR2 YYNGEE, per germline. This CDR3 has 15 amino acids. The CDR3 sequence: CASSVGSGTSDGYTF. The CDR3 bases are TGTGCCAGCAGCGTAGGATCCGGGACTTCTGATGGCTACACCTTC. Full variable domain (rest looked up from reference TRBV9 and TRBJ1-2): DSGVTQTPKHLITATGQRVTLRCSPRSGDLSVYWYQQSLDQGLQFLIQYYNGEERAKGNILERFSAQQFPDLHSELNLSSLELGDSALYFCASSVGSGTSDGYTFGSGTRLTVV.

As to this clone: A read error may be the cause here, since a much bigger clone is one base away. The CDR3: CASSGSSYEQYF. The CDR3 DNA sequence: TGTGCCAGCAGTGGGAGCTCCTACGAGCAGTACTTC. The chain couples TRBV7-9 to TRBJ2-7; perhaps TRBD2 as D (5 bases). The CDR3 is 12 amino acids. V shed 6 bases and J shed 0 bases, with 6 bases lying between them. From germline, CDR1 is SEHNR and CDR2 FQNEAQ (reference sequence).

The rearrangement uses TRBV6-5 and TRBJ1-1, with TRBD1 matching over 7 bases. The germline V gene encodes CDR1 MNHEY and CDR2 SVGAGI. Trimming cost V 5 bases and J 1 base; bases outside gene matches: 7. CDR3 length: 15 residues. The CDR3 DNA reads as TGTGCCAGCAGTCCTTCGACAGGGTCGAACACTGAAGCTTTCTTT. It specifies CASSPSTGSNTEAFF.

The chain joins TRBV2 to TRBJ2-4, with D maybe TRBD1 (5 bases). Trimming pared 3 bases from V and 8 bases from J, leaving 11 bases between. The CDR3 is 13 residues long. Per the germline V gene, CDR1 is SNHLY and CDR2 is FYNNEI. CDR3 bases: TGTGCCAGCAGTGATCGATGGGGCGACATTCAGTACTTC. It codes for CASSDRWGDIQYF. Supplemented by reference TRBV2 and TRBJ2-4, the full variable domain reads EPEVTQTPSHQVTQMGQEVILRCVPISNHLYFYWYRQILGQKVEFLVSFYNNEISEKSEIFDDQFSVERPDGSNFTLKIRSTKLEDSAMYFCASSDRWGDIQYFGAGTRLSVL.